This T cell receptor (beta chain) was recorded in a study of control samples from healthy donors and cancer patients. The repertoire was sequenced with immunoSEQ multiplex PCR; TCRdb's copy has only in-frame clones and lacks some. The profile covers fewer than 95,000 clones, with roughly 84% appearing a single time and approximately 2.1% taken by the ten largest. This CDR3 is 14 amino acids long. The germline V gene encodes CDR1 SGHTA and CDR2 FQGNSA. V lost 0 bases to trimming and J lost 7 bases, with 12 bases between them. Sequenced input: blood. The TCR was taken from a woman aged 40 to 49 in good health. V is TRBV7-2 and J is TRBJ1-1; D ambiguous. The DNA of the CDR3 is TGTGCCAGCAGCTTAGCGATAGGCCTCGGTGAAGCTTTCTTT. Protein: CASSLAIGLGEAFF. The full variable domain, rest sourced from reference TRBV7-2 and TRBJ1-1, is GAGVSQSPSNKVTEKGKDVELRCDPISGHTALYWYRQSLGQGLEFLIYFQGNSAPDKSGLPSDRFSAERTGGSVSTLTIQRTQQEDSAVYLCASSLAIGLGEAFFGQGTRLTVV.